This is a list of T cell receptor beta chains from one sample in a study of cytomegalovirus exposure and HLA in healthy donors. Some clones are missing from TCRdb's copy, which holds only in-frame ones; the method was immunoSEQ multiplex PCR. The data hold about 130,000 clones, with 10% to 13% observed a single time. The sequenced material came from PBMCs. All receptors come from a woman in her late teens or twenties in good health and CMV-seropositive. Both conserved end residues are part of each CDR3. The D gene is left open where the match is weak. A row's size may be missing; if present it is once, few, many or a size class.

j_call	d_call	clone_size	v_call	cdr3_length	cdr3_nt	cdr3_aa
TRBJ1-3	.	.	TRBV30	12	TGTGCCTGGAGGGAGTCTGGAAACACCATATATTTT	CAWRESGNTIYF
TRBJ1-1	.	.	TRBV29-1	11	TGCAGCGTTGGGCTCGGGACTGAAGCTTTCTTT	CSVGLGTEAFF
TRBJ2-2	TRBD1	few	TRBV7-9	15	TGTGCCAGCAGCCTGACAGGGTATATCACCGGGGAGCTGTTTTTT	CASSLTGYITGELFF
TRBJ2-3	TRBD1	.	TRBV7-9	13	TGTGCCAGCAGTCCTAGGGGGCCAGATACGCAGTATTTT	CASSPRGPDTQYF
TRBJ1-2	.	.	TRBV5-1	14	TGCGCCAGCAGCCCAGGAGGGGCTAACTATGGCTACACCTTC	CASSPGGANYGYTF
TRBJ1-1	.	few	TRBV7-9	15	TGTGCCAGCAGCTTGTCGCAGGGCCCGAACACTGAAGCTTTCTTT	CASSLSQGPNTEAFF
TRBJ1-6	.	.	TRBV28	15	TGTGCCAGCAGTTCCACAGTTTCCGCTAATTCACCCCTCCACTTT	CASSSTVSANSPLHF
TRBJ2-1	.	few	TRBV10-3	13	TGTGCCATTACATCGTCTCCCCGCAATGAGCAGTTCTTC	CAITSSPRNEQFF
TRBJ2-1	TRBD1	.	TRBV19	17	TGTGCCAGTACCCCACAGGGGGACAGCCGCTCCTACAATGAGCAGTTCTTC	CASTPQGDSRSYNEQFF
TRBJ2-7	TRBD1	few	TRBV6-1	13	TGTGCCAGCAGGGGGACAGGCTCCTACGAGCAGTACTTC	CASRGTGSYEQYF
TRBJ2-1	.	few	TRBV15	18	TGTGCCACCAGCAGGGCGGGTAGTTTCTGGTCTTTCTACAATGAGCAGTTCTTC	CATSRAGSFWSFYNEQFF
TRBJ2-1	.	.	TRBV10-1	15	TGCGCCAGCAGCCCAATGGACAGCCGGTGGAGTGAGCAGTTCTTC	CASSPMDSRWSEQFF
TRBJ2-5	TRBD2	few	TRBV6-5	16	TGTGCCAGCAGTTACCGGCAGGGTAGCGGGAAAGAGACCCAGTACTTC	CASSYRQGSGKETQYF
TRBJ1-2	.	few	TRBV4-1	15	TGCGCCAGCAGCCAAGTTCCGGGAAGTGCCTATGGCTACACCTTC	CASSQVPGSAYGYTF
TRBJ2-1	TRBD2	few	TRBV18	16	TGTGCCAGCTCACCATTTAGCGGGAGCATTGACTATGAGCAGTTCTTC	CASSPFSGSIDYEQFF
TRBJ1-1	TRBD1	few	TRBV20-1	11	TGCAGTGTTTCGAGGGGGCCTGAAGCTTTCTTT	CSVSRGPEAFF
TRBJ2-2	TRBD2	.	TRBV5-6	16	TGTGCCAGCAGCTTGACCCTAGCGGCGAACACCGGGGAGCTGTTTTTT	CASSLTLAANTGELFF
TRBJ2-7	.	few	TRBV4-2	15	TGTGCCAGCAGCCAAGACAGCAGCGCCTCCTACGAGCAGTACTTC	CASSQDSSASYEQYF
TRBJ2-3	TRBD1	.	TRBV28	15	TGTGCCAGCAGTGCCAGGGACAGCAGCACAGATACGCAGTATTTT	CASSARDSSTDTQYF
TRBJ1-2	.	few	TRBV29-1	14	TGCAGCGTTGTTCAGGGAGGGTTTCGGGGTGGCTACCCCTTC	CSVVQGGFRGGYPF
TRBJ1-5	.	few	TRBV27	17	TGTGCCAGCAGTTTCAGCGGGGGCGAGTGGAGCAATCAGCCCCAGCATTTT	CASSFSGGEWSNQPQHF
TRBJ2-3	.	few	TRBV7-3	14	TGTGCCAGCGCGGACTCGACTAGCACAGATACGCAGTATTTT	CASADSTSTDTQYF
TRBJ2-1	.	.	TRBV29-1	14	TGCGCGTGTCGCGGGACCAGCTCCTACAATGAGCAGTTCTTC	CACRGTSSYNEQFF
TRBJ2-7	TRBD1	.	TRBV27	14	TGTGCCAGCAGTATGACAGGGCTCGATTACGAGCAGTACTTC	CASSMTGLDYEQYF
TRBJ2-3	.	.	TRBV27	14	TGTGCCAGCAGTTTGTACCAGTCGTGGGATACGCAGTATTTT	CASSLYQSWDTQYF
TRBJ1-5	TRBD1	few	TRBV28	13	TGTGCCAGCTTCCAAGGGGGCTCCCAGCCCCAGCATTTT	CASFQGGSQPQHF
TRBJ2-7	.	few	TRBV19	14	TGTGCCAGTAGTCCTGCGTACGGCTCCTACGAGCAGTACTTC	CASSPAYGSYEQYF
TRBJ2-5	.	.	TRBV5-4	15	TGTGCCAGCAGCTTGGATCCCGGGAGCCAAGAGACCCAGTACTTC	CASSLDPGSQETQYF
TRBJ2-1	TRBD2	.	TRBV11-2	18	TGTGCCAGCAGCTCATCTGGTGGAGCTAGCGGGAGGGTCTATGAGCAGTTCTTC	CASSSSGGASGRVYEQFF
TRBJ2-5	.	.	TRBV7-9	16	TGTGCCAGCAGCTTAGTCATCCTAGCGACACAAGAGACCCAGTACTTC	CASSLVILATQETQYF
TRBJ1-4	.	.	TRBV28	15	TGTGCCAGCAGTCCCGGCGGGGGATTGGGCGAAAAACTGTTTTTT	CASSPGGGLGEKLFF
TRBJ1-2	TRBD1	.	TRBV27	15	TGTGCCAGCGGGCCGGGACAGAGGTACCCTTCGGTCTACACCTTC	CASGPGQRYPSVYTF
TRBJ1-2	.	few	TRBV29-1	15	TGCAGCGTTGAATGGAGGGACGGGGGGGACTATGGCTACACCTTC	CSVEWRDGGDYGYTF
TRBJ2-1	TRBD2	few	TRBV25-1	15	TGTGCCAGCAGTGAATCCGGGAGGTCCTACAATGAGCAGTTCTTC	CASSESGRSYNEQFF
TRBJ1-5	TRBD1	.	TRBV19	17	TGTGCCAGTACACCGGGACAGGAGACCGCCAGCAATCAGCCCCAGCATTTT	CASTPGQETASNQPQHF
TRBJ1-1	.	few	TRBV6-1	13	TGTGCCAGCAGTGATCTAAAGAACACTGAAGCTTTCTTT	CASSDLKNTEAFF
TRBJ1-2	TRBD1	.	TRBV28	17	TGTGCCAGCAGTACGGACGACAGGGGGCTCTTTAACTATGGCTACACCTTC	CASSTDDRGLFNYGYTF
TRBJ2-2	.	few	TRBV6-5	13	TGTGCCAGCAGGAGGACAACCACCGGGGAGCTGTTTTTT	CASRRTTTGELFF
TRBJ2-5	.	.	TRBV2	14	TGTGCCAGCAGTCAGGGATTATTGCGAGAGACCCAGTACTTC	CASSQGLLRETQYF
TRBJ1-2	.	few	TRBV21-1	16	TGTGCCAGCAGCAAAACCCGGGACAGGAGCAACTATGGCTACACCTTC	CASSKTRDRSNYGYTF
TRBJ2-7	TRBD1	few	TRBV11-1	19	TGTGCCAGCGGATCAGAGGACAGGTTTTTACCGGGGCCCTCCTACGAGCAGTACTTC	CASGSEDRFLPGPSYEQYF
TRBJ1-4	.	.	TRBV30	11	TGTGCCTGGAGCAGTAATGAAAAACTGTTTTTT	CAWSSNEKLFF
TRBJ2-3	TRBD1	.	TRBV15	15	TGTGCCACCAGACAGGGACAGAAGGAGACAGATACGCAGTATTTT	CATRQGQKETDTQYF
TRBJ2-7	.	few	TRBV7-2	13	TGTGCCAGCAGCGTATTTAGAGAAGACGAGCAGTACTTC	CASSVFREDEQYF
TRBJ2-5	.	few	TRBV18	14	TGTGCCAGCTCACCAGGGGGGTTTGGAGAGACCCAGTACTTC	CASSPGGFGETQYF
TRBJ2-2	.	.	TRBV18	15	TGTGCCAGCTCATCACGGACACCGCGAACCGGGGAGCTGTTTTTT	CASSSRTPRTGELFF
TRBJ1-1	.	few	TRBV27	17	TGTGCCAACAAGACAGGCGAACTACCATCAATGAACACTGAAGCTTTCTTT	CANKTGELPSMNTEAFF
TRBJ2-1	.	few	TRBV7-9	13	TGTGCCAGCAGCGAGAATGGCTACAATGAGCAGTTCTTC	CASSENGYNEQFF
TRBJ2-7	.	few	TRBV7-9	15	TGTGCCAGCAGCCCCCAGGGGACTATCACCTACGAGCAGTACTTC	CASSPQGTITYEQYF
TRBJ2-3	TRBD2	.	TRBV11-3	16	TGTGCCAGCAGCTCTCTTAGCGGGAGGGCCATATATACGCAGTATTTT	CASSSLSGRAIYTQYF
TRBJ1-1	.	few	TRBV11-2	13	TGTGCCAGCCAGCTTAAACGGGGGACTGAAGCTTTCTTT	CASQLKRGTEAFF
TRBJ1-2	.	few	TRBV28	13	TGTGCCACCAATCCCCGGGACACCTATGGCTACACCTTC	CATNPRDTYGYTF
TRBJ1-1	.	few	TRBV5-5	15	TGTGCCAGCAGCCCCGGAGACCGGGGTTTTACTGAAGCTTTCTTT	CASSPGDRGFTEAFF